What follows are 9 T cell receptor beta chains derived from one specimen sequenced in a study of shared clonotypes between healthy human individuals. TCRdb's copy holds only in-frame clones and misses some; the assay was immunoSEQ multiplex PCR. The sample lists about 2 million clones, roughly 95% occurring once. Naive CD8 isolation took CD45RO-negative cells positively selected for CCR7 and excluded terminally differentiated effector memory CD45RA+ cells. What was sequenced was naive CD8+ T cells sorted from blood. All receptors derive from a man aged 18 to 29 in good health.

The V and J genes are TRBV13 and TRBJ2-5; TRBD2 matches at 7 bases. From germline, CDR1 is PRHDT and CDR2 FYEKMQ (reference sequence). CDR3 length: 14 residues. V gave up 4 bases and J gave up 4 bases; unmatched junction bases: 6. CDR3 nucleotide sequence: TGTGCCAGCAGCTCCGGACGGGGGGTAGAGACCCAGTACTTC. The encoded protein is CASSSGRGVETQYF.

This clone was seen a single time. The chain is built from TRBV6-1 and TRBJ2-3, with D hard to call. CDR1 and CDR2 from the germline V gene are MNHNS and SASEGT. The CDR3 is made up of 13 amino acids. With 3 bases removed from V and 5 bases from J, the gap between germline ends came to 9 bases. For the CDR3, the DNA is TGTGCCAGCAGTGAGAGTACGAAAGATACGCAGTATTTT. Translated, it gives CASSESTKDTQYF.

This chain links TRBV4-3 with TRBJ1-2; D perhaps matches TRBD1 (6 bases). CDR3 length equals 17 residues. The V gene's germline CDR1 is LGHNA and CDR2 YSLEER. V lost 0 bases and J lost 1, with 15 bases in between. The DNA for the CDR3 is TGCGCCAGCAGCCAAGATGATAGGACAGAGATTAACTATGGCTACACCTTC. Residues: CASSQDDRTEINYGYTF.

The CDR3 loop reads CASSSGTGERNTEAFF. DNA of the CDR3: TGTGCCAGCAGCTCCGGGACAGGGGAGCGAAACACTGAAGCTTTCTTT. This chain joins TRBV7-6 and TRBJ1-1; 10 nucleotides align to TRBD1. Looked up from germline, CDR1 is SGHVS and CDR2 is FNYEAQ. The CDR3 is made up of 16 amino acids. The V and J ends lost 4 bases and 2 bases, in that order; junction bases with no gene match: 7.

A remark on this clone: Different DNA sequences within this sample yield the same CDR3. CDR3 in amino acids: CATSRDGGLGETQYF. The CDR3 DNA reads as TGTGCCACCAGCAGAGACGGGGGTCTGGGAGAGACCCAGTACTTC. The rearrangement joins TRBV15 to TRBJ2-5, with a possible D match to TRBD2 (6 bases). Per germline, CDR1 LNHNV and CDR2 YYDKDF (reference sequence). Trimming removed 0 bases at V and 4 bases at J, with 12 bases between. The length of the CDR3 is 15 residues.

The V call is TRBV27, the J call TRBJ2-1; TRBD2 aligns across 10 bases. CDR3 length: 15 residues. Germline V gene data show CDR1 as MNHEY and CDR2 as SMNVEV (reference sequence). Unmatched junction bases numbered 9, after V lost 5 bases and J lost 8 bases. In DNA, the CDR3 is TGTGCCAGCAGTCCAGGACTAGCGGAGATCGATGAGCAGTTCTTC. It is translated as CASSPGLAEIDEQFF.

CDR3 amino acids: CASSQEIGREDTGELFF. The CDR3 DNA sequence: TGCGCCAGCAGCCAAGAGATCGGCAGGGAGGACACCGGGGAGCTGTTTTTT. The rearrangement joins TRBV4-3 to TRBJ2-2; D is possibly TRBD2 (6 bases). The CDR3 is made up of 17 amino acids. V gave up 0 bases and J gave up 3 bases, with 14 bases separating them. Per the germline V gene, CDR1 is LGHNA and CDR2 is YSLEER.

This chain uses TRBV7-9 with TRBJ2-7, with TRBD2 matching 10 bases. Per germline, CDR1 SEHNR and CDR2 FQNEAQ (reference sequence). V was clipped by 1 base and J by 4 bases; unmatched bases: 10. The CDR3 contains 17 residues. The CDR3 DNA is TGTGCCAGCAGCTTAGGGGTGGTCACTAGCGGGGCGTACGAGCAGTACTTC. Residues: CASSLGVVTSGAYEQYF.

This CDR3 reads CASSSGLAGNEQYF. The CDR3 DNA is TGTGCCAGCAGCTCAGGACTAGCGGGTAACGAGCAGTACTTC. This chain uses TRBV7-9 with TRBJ2-7; TRBD2 matches 11 bases. Germline assignment: CDR1 SEHNR and CDR2 FQNEAQ (reference sequence). J gave up 5 bases and V 4 bases, and 4 bases lay outside the gene matches. There are 14 residues in the CDR3.